Listed below are T cell receptor beta chains from one sample, sequenced in a study of early T cells in non-severe SARS-CoV-2 infection. TCRdb itself ran the 5' RACE reads through MiXCR, one entry per CDR3 protein. The data contain some 77,000 distinct CDR3 sequences, roughly 4.7% of them seen just once; the ten biggest clones take up around 6.6%. The material sequenced was whole blood, taken at baseline. The receptors were sampled from an adult who was a healthcare worker with PCR-confirmed SARS-CoV-2 infection or an uninfected control (not recorded which). CDR3s include the opening cysteine and the closing phenylalanine or tryptophan. Each record gives: CDR3 DNA, CDR3 protein, D gene, V gene, clone size, J gene. A D gene is named only where the DNA matches it firmly. Only some rows state a clone size, as once, few, many or a class for expanded clones.

DNA: TGTGCCAGCACCAGAGAAATGAATCAGCCCCAGCATTTT; CDR3: CASTREMNQPQHF; D: -; V: TRBV2; size: few; J: TRBJ1-5
DNA: TGCGCCAGCAGCCAAGTCAGTGATAAACTGTTTTTT; CDR3: CASSQVSDKLFF; D: -; V: TRBV4-1; size: -; J: TRBJ1-4
DNA: TGCGCCAGCAGCCAGGGCCTGGGACGCGCCGGTGTGGGCTACACCTTC; CDR3: CASSQGLGRAGVGYTF; D: -; V: TRBV4-1; size: many; J: TRBJ1-2
DNA: TGTGCCAGCAGCCGGGGGGGGGCAGATACGCAGTATTTT; CDR3: CASSRGGADTQYF; D: TRBD2; V: TRBV28; size: few; J: TRBJ2-3
DNA: TGTGCCTGGAAAGCCCCTAGTAGGAATGAGCAGTTCTTC; CDR3: CAWKAPSRNEQFF; D: -; V: TRBV30; size: few; J: TRBJ2-1
DNA: TGCAGTGCTAGAGACCAGGCTAGAGGGGAGTTGAACAATCAGCCCCAGCATTTT; CDR3: CSARDQARGELNNQPQHF; D: -; V: TRBV20-1; size: few; J: TRBJ1-5
DNA: TGTGCCAGCAGCTCCGGAGAAGCGAATACTGAAGCTTTCTTT; CDR3: CASSSGEANTEAFF; D: -; V: TRBV7-8; size: many; J: TRBJ1-1
DNA: TGTGCCGGTCGACGGGGGGAGGACACTGAAGCTTTCTTT; CDR3: CAGRRGEDTEAFF; D: -; V: TRBV6-5; size: many; J: TRBJ1-1
DNA: TGTGCCAGCAGCTTCGGACTGGGGGAGTTGTATTTT; CDR3: CASSFGLGELYF; D: -; V: TRBV7-3; size: medium-sized; J: TRBJ2-3
DNA: TGCAGCGTTGAGGCAGGGCGTGAGACCCAGTACTTC; CDR3: CSVEAGRETQYF; D: -; V: TRBV29-1; size: few; J: TRBJ2-5
DNA: TGTGCCAGCTCACCGCCTGGTCGGGATACGCAGTATTTT; CDR3: CASSPPGRDTQYF; D: -; V: TRBV18; size: many; J: TRBJ2-3
DNA: TGTGCCAGCAGCTTGGACAGGCGACTCCAGAACGGGGAGCTGTTTTTT; CDR3: CASSLDRRLQNGELFF; D: -; V: TRBV5-4; size: few; J: TRBJ2-2
DNA: TGTGCCAGCAGCTTAGACTATGAGCAGTTCTTC; CDR3: CASSLDYEQFF; D: -; V: TRBV7-9; size: -; J: TRBJ2-1
DNA: TGTGCCAGCAGCGATTCTACGACAGGGGCGGGGAATGAGCAGTTCTTC; CDR3: CASSDSTTGAGNEQFF; D: TRBD1; V: TRBV6-6; size: many; J: TRBJ2-1
DNA: TGTGCCAGCAGCTCTAGCGGGACCTCGGAGACCCAGTACTTC; CDR3: CASSSSGTSETQYF; D: TRBD2; V: TRBV7-3; size: many; J: TRBJ2-5
DNA: TGTGCCAGCAGTTACTACAGCTCCTATAATTCACCCCTCCATTTT; CDR3: CASSYYSSYNSPLHF; D: -; V: TRBV6-5; size: few; J: TRBJ1-6
DNA: TGCAGTGCTCTCCGCACCGGGGAGCTGTTTTTT; CDR3: CSALRTGELFF; D: -; V: TRBV20-1; size: -; J: TRBJ2-2
DNA: TGCAGTGCTAGAGGAAGCCGGGTCTATAAGTACAATGAGCAGTTCTTC; CDR3: CSARGSRVYKYNEQFF; D: -; V: TRBV20-1; size: many; J: TRBJ2-1
DNA: TGTGCCAGCAGTCTCCTGGCCAGGTTAGGTACTGAAGCTTTCTTT; CDR3: CASSLLARLGTEAFF; D: -; V: TRBV6-5; size: many; J: TRBJ1-1
DNA: TGTGCCAGCAGTCCGGGGCCCCCGGGAACCGGGGAGCTGTTTTTT; CDR3: CASSPGPPGTGELFF; D: -; V: TRBV7-2; size: -; J: TRBJ2-2
DNA: TGCGCCAGCAGCATTCCGGGACTAGCGTACAATGAGCAGTTCTTC; CDR3: CASSIPGLAYNEQFF; D: TRBD2; V: TRBV5-1; size: many; J: TRBJ2-1
DNA: TGTGCCAGCAGCATGGGGGGGCGCCCAGATACGCAGTATTTT; CDR3: CASSMGGRPDTQYF; D: -; V: TRBV7-7; size: few; J: TRBJ2-3
DNA: TGCAGCGTAAAAGGACTAGTCCACACCGGGGAGCTGTTTTTT; CDR3: CSVKGLVHTGELFF; D: TRBD2; V: TRBV29-1; size: many; J: TRBJ2-2
DNA: TGTGCCAGCAGCCAAGATAACGGGAATGGCTACACCTTC; CDR3: CASSQDNGNGYTF; D: -; V: TRBV4-2; size: -; J: TRBJ1-2
DNA: TGTGCCAGCAGCTTGGACGGAGACTCGTACAATGAGCAGTTCTTC; CDR3: CASSLDGDSYNEQFF; D: -; V: TRBV7-2; size: many; J: TRBJ2-1